These 12 T cell receptor beta chains were sequenced from one sample in a study of OX40 agonist ivuxolimab in advanced cancers. The method was immunoSEQ multiplex PCR; TCRdb's version includes in-frame clones alone and lacks a portion of them. This repertoire shows 77,000 or so clones, roughly nine tenths found once; its top ten account for over 0.65%. The sample consisted of CD4+ or CD8+ T cells sorted from blood, taken in a trial of the OX40 agonist ivuxolimab. The receptors here all came from an adult with an advanced solid tumor such as melanoma, head and neck, liver or kidney cancer.

The rearrangement uses TRBV28 and TRBJ1-5; TRBD1 is a possible D gene (5 bases). Germline CDR1 reads MDHEN; CDR2 reads SYDVKM. With 5 bases removed from V and 4 bases from J, the gap between germline ends came to 18 bases. This CDR3 has 16 residues. The CDR3 bases are TGTGCCAGCAGTCTCGGGACGGTGAGAACTAATCAGCCCCAGCATTTT. Translation: CASSLGTVRTNQPQHF.

The V call is TRBV7-8, the J call TRBJ2-3; D is ambiguous. CDR1 and CDR2 (germline): SGHVS, FQNEAQ. The ends were cut back, 5 bases at V and 1 base at J, with 10 bases in the middle. This CDR3 has 14 residues. CDR3 amino acids: CASSVQYGTDTQYF. The CDR3 DNA follows: TGTGCCAGCAGCGTCCAGTATGGCACAGATACGCAGTATTTT.

V and J are TRBV5-4 and TRBJ2-1; 10 nucleotides match TRBD2. This CDR3 comprises 16 residues. Germline V gene lookup returns CDR1 SGHNT and CDR2 YYREEE (reference sequence). Unmatched junction bases numbered 10, after V lost 3 bases and J lost 7 bases. CDR3 in amino acids: CASSSPSGGAENEQFF. The CDR3 DNA sequence: TGTGCCAGCAGCTCTCCCAGCGGGGGGGCCGAGAATGAGCAGTTCTTC.

The J gene is TRBJ1-6, the V gene TRBV2, with 10 positions matching TRBD1. The CDR3 is made up of 14 amino acids. V shed 4 bases, J shed 9 bases, and the junction held 3 bases outside the gene matches. Looked up from germline, CDR1 is SNHLY and CDR2 is FYNNEI. CDR3 nucleotides: TGTGCCAGCAGTGGCCGGGACAGGGGTTCACCCCTCCACTTT. As protein: CASSGRDRGSPLHF.

CDR3 sequence reads: CATADRGREKLFF. CDR3 coding DNA: TGTGCCACCGCGGACAGGGGGAGGGAAAAACTGTTTTTT. The V call is TRBV15, the J call TRBJ1-4; 10 nucleotides agree with TRBD1. This CDR3 has 13 amino acids. J lost 8 bases, V lost 8 bases, and 5 bases had no gene match. Germline loops: CDR1 LNHNV, CDR2 YYDKDF (reference sequence).

The gene calls are TRBV30 and TRBJ1-4; weak D call: TRBD1 (6 bases). Germline CDR1 is GTSNPN and CDR2 is SVGIG (reference sequence). The CDR3 is made up of 15 amino acids. V lost 5 bases and J lost 8, with 21 bases in between. In DNA form, the CDR3 reads TGTGCCTGGGGACTATCGGACAGACCTTTGGAAAAACTGTTTTTT. This sequence encodes CAWGLSDRPLEKLFF.

This chain joins TRBV30 and TRBJ2-1, with 10 bases fitting TRBD2. Per the germline V gene, CDR1 is GTSNPN and CDR2 is SVGIG (reference sequence). V lost 0 bases to trimming and J lost 9 bases; unmatched junction nucleotides: 8. The CDR3 is 15 amino acids. The CDR3 nucleotides are TGTGCCTGGAGTGTACGGCTAGCGGGGGCCGGTGAGCAGTTCTTC. Translating gives CAWSVRLAGAGEQFF.

The chain joins TRBV7-9 to TRBJ2-2; D may be TRBD2 (6 bases). Per the germline V gene, CDR1 is SEHNR and CDR2 is FQNEAQ (reference sequence). The CDR3 has 16 amino acids. V dropped 5 bases and J dropped 3 bases, with 16 bases sitting between them. This CDR3 reads CASSPTGGRDTGELFF. For the CDR3, the DNA is TGTGCCAGCAGCCCCACCGGGGGACGGGACACCGGGGAGCTGTTTTTT.

In this sample, this clone turned up once. The chain uses TRBV5-1 and TRBJ1-2, with 7 bases fitting TRBD1. The germline gives CDR1 SGHRS, CDR2 YFSETQ. The V and J ends lost 4 bases and 8 bases, in that order; junction bases with no gene match: 14. The CDR3 extends over 15 amino acids. CDR3 amino acids: CASSTEGASLRGYTF. The CDR3 nucleotides are TGCGCCAGCAGCACGGAGGGGGCGTCCCTACGGGGCTACACCTTC.

The gene calls are TRBV5-6 and TRBJ2-3; 8 bases align to TRBD1. J lost 1 base, V lost 3 bases, and 4 bases had no gene match. The germline V gene has CDR1 SGHDT and CDR2 YYEEEE. The CDR3 spans 15 residues. The CDR3 loop is CASSYGQGGTDTQYF. CDR3 coding DNA: TGTGCCAGCAGCTACGGACAGGGCGGCACAGATACGCAGTATTTT.

The DNA for the CDR3 is TGTGCCTGGGGTAACCTCCGCGGGGCCGGGGAGCTGTTTTTT. It specifies CAWGNLRGAGELFF. The chain couples TRBV30 to TRBJ2-2; D possibly corresponds to TRBD2 (6 bases). CDR1 is GTSNPN and CDR2 is SVGIG in the germline V gene (reference sequence). V lost 5 bases and J lost 6, with 16 bases in between. This CDR3 region has 14 residues.

The chain links TRBV2 to TRBJ2-7, with 8 positions matching TRBD1. The ends lost 6 bases at V and 5 bases at J; junction bases unmatched: 9. This CDR3 spans 14 amino acids. Germline V gene lookup returns CDR1 SNHLY and CDR2 FYNNEI. The CDR3 protein is CASRGVQGADEQYF. In DNA, the CDR3 is TGTGCCAGCAGAGGGGTGCAGGGGGCCGACGAGCAGTACTTC.